This T cell receptor (beta chain) comes out of a study of tumor T cells in aggressive B-cell lymphoma. Profiled with immunoSEQ multiplex PCR; TCRdb holds only in-frame clones, not every one. Among 9,900 or so clones, 92% were seen once, and the ten largest hold around 2.9%. The CDR3 runs 15 residues. The V and J ends lost 4 bases and 4 bases respectively, with 16 bases between them. Germline V gives CDR1 SGDLS, CDR2 YYNGEE. The chain joins TRBV9 to TRBJ2-3; D not certain. The sequence came from an adult with diffuse large B cell lymphoma. Input material: tumor tissue. CDR3 loop: CASSPRLWSPDTQYF. The DNA for the CDR3 is TGTGCCAGCAGCCCCCGACTCTGGTCCCCAGATACGCAGTATTTT.